This TCR beta chain was documented in a study of OX40 agonist ivuxolimab in advanced cancers. Broader study findings: Both blood CD4+ and CD8+ T cells showed clonal growth by week 6 at 0.1 to 3.0 mg/kg.

Produced via immunoSEQ multiplex PCR; TCRdb's table is partial and in-frame only. Of around 66,000 clones listed, approximately 80% are singletons. As to this clone: Its antigen is as yet unknown.

The sample consisted of CD4+ or CD8+ T cells sorted from blood, taken in a trial of the OX40 agonist ivuxolimab. The origin of this receptor is an adult with an advanced solid tumor such as melanoma, head and neck, liver or kidney cancer.

This CDR3 reads CASTKKDRPETQYF. The DNA for the CDR3 is TGTGCCAGCACCAAAAAGGACAGGCCGGAGACCCAGTACTTC. This chain joins TRBV27 and TRBJ2-5; 7 nucleotides align to TRBD1. CDR3 length: 14 amino acids. Germline CDR1 and CDR2: MNHEY and SMNVEV (reference sequence). V trimming: 7 bases; J trimming: 5 bases; junction bases outside the gene matches: 10.